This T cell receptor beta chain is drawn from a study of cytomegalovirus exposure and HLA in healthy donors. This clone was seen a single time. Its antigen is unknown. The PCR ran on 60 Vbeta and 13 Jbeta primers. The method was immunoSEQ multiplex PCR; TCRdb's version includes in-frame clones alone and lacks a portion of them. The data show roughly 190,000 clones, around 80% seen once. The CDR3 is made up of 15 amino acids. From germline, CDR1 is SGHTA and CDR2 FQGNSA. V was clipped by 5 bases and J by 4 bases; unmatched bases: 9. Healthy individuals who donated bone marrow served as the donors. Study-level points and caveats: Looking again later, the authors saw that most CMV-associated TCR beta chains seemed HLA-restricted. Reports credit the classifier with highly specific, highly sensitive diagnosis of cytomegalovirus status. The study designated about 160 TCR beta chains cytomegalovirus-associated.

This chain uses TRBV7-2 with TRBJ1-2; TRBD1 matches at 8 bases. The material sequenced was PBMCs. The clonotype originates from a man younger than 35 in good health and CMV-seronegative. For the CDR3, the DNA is TGTGCCAGCAGCCCCCCAAACAGGGGGAGCTATGGCTACACCTTC. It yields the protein CASSPPNRGSYGYTF. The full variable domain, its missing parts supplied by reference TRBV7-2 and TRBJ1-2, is GAGVSQSPSNKVTEKGKDVELRCDPISGHTALYWYRQSLGQGLEFLIYFQGNSAPDKSGLPSDRFSAERTGGSVSTLTIQRTQQEDSAVYLCASSPPNRGSYGYTFGSGTRLTVV.